Following are 10 T cell receptor beta chains from one sample sequenced in a study of blood T cell repertoires in COVID-19. Assay used: immunoSEQ multiplex PCR; TCRdb lists only in-frame clones, some missing. There are around 290,000 clones in the sample; about 89% occur only once, and 1.7% lies in the top ten. Sequencing input: PBMCs or T cells enriched from blood (not recorded which). The origin of the receptors is a woman between 35 and 50 years old who had recovered from COVID-19.

The CDR3 loop reads CASSRLTGDYGYTF. In DNA form, the CDR3 reads TGTGCCAGCAGCAGACTTACAGGAGACTATGGCTACACCTTC. The chain joins TRBV6-5 to TRBJ1-2, with a possible D match to TRBD1 (5 bases). CDR3 length: 14 residues. V gave up 6 bases and J gave up 3 bases, with 14 bases separating them. Germline loops: CDR1 MNHEY, CDR2 SVGAGI.

This chain uses TRBV7-9 with TRBJ1-2; a possible D gene is TRBD1 (6 bases). The V end lost 3 bases, the J end lost 2 bases, and 10 bases lay between the germline ends. Germline values: CDR1 SEHNR, CDR2 FQNEAQ (reference sequence). The CDR3 length is 14 residues. The CDR3 reads CASSFTGFNYGYTF. Here the CDR3 DNA reads TGTGCCAGCAGCTTTACAGGGTTCAACTATGGCTACACCTTC.

The chain combines TRBV5-1 with TRBJ2-1; TRBD2 agrees at 12 bases. CDR3 length: 17 amino acids. The V and J ends lost 4 bases and 4 bases, in that order; junction bases with no gene match: 9. CDR1 is SGHRS, CDR2 YFSETQ, per germline. CDR3 sequence: CASSGGLAGGNYNEQFF. The CDR3, as DNA: TGCGCCAGCAGCGGAGGCCTAGCGGGGGGGAATTACAATGAGCAGTTCTTC. Full variable domain (missing parts from reference TRBV5-1 and TRBJ2-1): KAGVTQTPRYLIKTRGQQVTLSCSPISGHRSVSWYQQTPGQGLQFLFEYFSETQRNKGNFPGRFSGRQFSNSRSEMNVSTLELGDSALYLCASSGGLAGGNYNEQFFGPGTRLTVL.

DNA of the CDR3: TGTGCCAGCAGCGTCACAGGGGAGGCCTCCTACAATGAGCAGTTCTTC. It is translated as CASSVTGEASYNEQFF. The chain uses TRBV5-5 and TRBJ2-1; D might be TRBD1 (7 bases). This CDR3 comprises 16 residues. The germline V gene has CDR1 SGHKS and CDR2 YYEKEE (reference sequence). The ends were cut back, 4 bases at V and 0 bases at J, with 14 bases in the middle.

This clone has just a few counts. The V and J genes are TRBV19 and TRBJ2-7; maybe TRBD1 (6 bases). CDR3 size: 14 residues. V lost 7 bases, J lost 5 bases, and 18 bases lay in between. Looked up from germline, CDR1 is LNHDA and CDR2 is SQIVND (reference sequence). The CDR3 loop is CASISCQGLDEQYF. CDR3 bases: TGTGCCAGTATATCATGTCAGGGGCTCGACGAGCAGTACTTC.

This chain joins TRBV7-9 and TRBJ1-4; the D gene is possibly TRBD1 (6 bases). Germline assignment: CDR1 SEHNR and CDR2 FQNEAQ (reference sequence). V was trimmed by 5 bases and J by 0 bases, leaving 19 bases between them. This CDR3 comprises 18 residues. Here the CDR3 reads CASSVGQISGATNEKLFF. CDR3 nucleotides: TGTGCCAGCAGCGTCGGACAGATTTCAGGGGCAACTAATGAAAAACTGTTTTTT.

This clone was found a few times. The chain links TRBV5-5 to TRBJ1-2, with TRBD1 matching over 8 bases. V gave up 4 bases and J gave up 0 bases; unmatched junction bases: 8. The CDR3 sequence is 16 residues long. Germline V gene lookup returns CDR1 SGHKS and CDR2 YYEKEE (reference sequence). CDR3 region: CASSTGQGLSNYGYTF. CDR3 nucleotide sequence: TGTGCCAGCAGCACTGGACAGGGCCTTTCTAACTATGGCTACACCTTC.

The chain employs TRBV18 and TRBJ1-2; D unclear. This CDR3 is 13 amino acids long. Trimming removed 6 bases at V and 7 bases at J, with 15 bases between. Germline CDR1 and CDR2: KGHSH and LQKENI. The CDR3 region is CASSLEGFSGYTF. The DNA of the CDR3 is TGTGCCAGCTCCCTCGAGGGCTTTAGTGGCTACACCTTC. Full variable domain (outside the CDR3, taken from reference TRBV18 and TRBJ1-2): NAGVMQNPRHLVRRRGQEARLRCSPMKGHSHVYWYRQLPEEGLKFMVYLQKENIIDESGMPKERFSAEFPKEGPSILRIQQVVRGDSAAYFCASSLEGFSGYTFGSGTRLTVV.

Note on this clone: Other DNA sequences from this sample encode an identical CDR3 as well. The chain recombines TRBV2 with TRBJ2-3; D uncertain. This CDR3 is built from 12 residues. With 5 bases removed from V and 2 bases from J, the gap between germline ends came to 5 bases. Germline CDR1 and CDR2: SNHLY and FYNNEI. The CDR3 sequence: CASSLVTDTQYF. CDR3 sequence (DNA): TGTGCCAGCAGTCTTGTCACAGATACGCAGTATTTT.

The chain recombines TRBV6-4 with TRBJ1-1, with 7 bases lining up with TRBD1. Germline CDR1 and CDR2: MRHNA and SNTAGT. Trimming removed 2 bases from V and 0 bases from J; junction bases left unmatched: 12. CDR3 length: 18 amino acids. This chain's CDR3 is CASSDLIAGQALNTEAFF. The CDR3 DNA reads TGTGCCAGCAGTGACCTGATTGCCGGACAGGCACTGAACACTGAAGCTTTCTTT.